This T cell receptor (beta chain) was observed in a study of beta chain features in type 1 diabetes. Expressed TCRB transcripts were sequenced, since all the RNA that had been isolated was reverse transcribed. Profiling relied on immunoSEQ multiplex PCR, and the TCRdb table lists in-frame clones only, not all of them. The data show approximately 330,000 clones, 9.5% to 11% seen once. CDR1 is KGHSH, CDR2 LQKENI, per germline. The CDR3 extends over 14 amino acids. Trimming pared 3 bases from V and 5 bases from J, leaving 13 bases between. Sequenced material: naive CD4+ T cells from blood. This sequence joins TRBV18 and TRBJ2-5; tentative D call: TRBD2 (5 bases). The sequence was obtained from a woman in her twenties or thirties in good health. CDR3 nucleotide sequence: TGTGCCAGCTCACCCGGACTGGGGTTGGAGACCCAGTACTTC. It encodes CASSPGLGLETQYF.